Each of the 30 T cell receptor beta chains below was sequenced from the same sample in a study of cytomegalovirus exposure and HLA in healthy donors. This PCR relied on a set of 60 Vbeta primers and 13 Jbeta primers. TCRdb's copy holds only in-frame clones and misses some; the assay was immunoSEQ multiplex PCR. In the table there are approximately 190,000 clones, 70% to 85% of which are singletons. The specimen was PBMCs. These receptors all stem from a boy aged 2 to 10 in good health and CMV-seronegative.

The V call is TRBV28, the J call TRBJ1-6; D uncertain. The CDR3 is 12 residues long. V was cut by 6 bases and J by 5 bases, with 5 bases left in between. CDR1 is MDHEN, CDR2 SYDVKM, per germline. The CDR3 bases are TGTGCCAGCAGCATCAATAATTCACCCCTCCACTTT. This translates into CASSINNSPLHF.

This rearrangement joins TRBV2 to TRBJ2-7; 8 bases match TRBD2. J gave up 7 bases and V 6 bases, and 14 bases lay outside the gene matches. From germline, CDR1 is SNHLY and CDR2 FYNNEI. This CDR3 region has 15 residues. The CDR3 region is CASSLGGGTPGEQYF. DNA of the CDR3: TGTGCCAGCAGCTTAGGCGGGGGGACGCCTGGGGAGCAGTACTTC.

This clone was seen only once. The rearrangement links TRBV19 to TRBJ1-2, with 8 bases fitting TRBD1. The CDR3 consists of 14 residues. Losses at the gene ends were 4 bases for V and 3 bases for J; bases not matched to a gene: 4. In germline, CDR1 is LNHDA, CDR2 SQIVND (reference sequence). CDR3 DNA: TGTGCCAGTAGTAAGCGGGACAGGCACTATGGCTACACCTTC. It specifies CASSKRDRHYGYTF.

The V gene is TRBV7-9, the J gene TRBJ2-1, with 8 bases lining up with TRBD1. This CDR3 contains 15 residues. Germline CDR1 SEHNR, CDR2 FQNEAQ (reference sequence). V shed 5 bases and J 2 bases; nucleotides not matched to a gene: 5. The CDR3 DNA follows: TGTGCCAGCAGCCTTGGACAGGGACCCTACAATGAGCAGTTCTTC. Translating gives CASSLGQGPYNEQFF.

The V gene is TRBV11-2, the J gene TRBJ1-4, with 11 positions matching TRBD1. The V gene's germline CDR1 is SGHAT and CDR2 FQNNGV. The CDR3 loop spans 15 amino acids. Unmatched junction bases numbered 5, after V lost 4 bases and J lost 7 bases. DNA of the CDR3: TGTGCCAGCAGCTCCCCCGGGACAGGGGGTGAAAAACTGTTTTTT. It codes for CASSSPGTGGEKLFF.

The chain employs TRBV7-8 and TRBJ1-6; 8 nucleotides align to TRBD1. This CDR3 is built from 18 residues. Germline lookup yields CDR1 SGHVS and CDR2 FQNEAQ. The J segment lost 6 bases and the V segment lost 7 bases, leaving 17 bases of the junction unmatched. The DNA of the CDR3 is TGTGCCAGCACTCGAACCCCGGGACAGGAGATTTTTAATTCACCCCTCCACTTT. It is translated as CASTRTPGQEIFNSPLHF.

The chain has TRBV27 and TRBJ1-6; no clear D gene. Germline V gene sequence: CDR1 MNHEY, CDR2 SMNVEV (reference sequence). CDR3 size: 15 residues. Trimming shortened V by 5 bases and J by 4 bases, and 12 bases separated the two germline ends. The CDR3 loop is CASSVTASYNSPLHF. The CDR3 DNA reads TGTGCCAGCAGTGTCACAGCTTCTTATAATTCACCCCTCCACTTT.

The rearrangement joins TRBV5-6 to TRBJ1-4; tentatively, D is TRBD1 (6 bases). The V end was cut by 0 bases, the J end by 8 bases, with 17 bases between. CDR1 is SGHDT, CDR2 YYEEEE, per germline. This CDR3 comprises 16 residues. The DNA for the CDR3 is TGTGCCAGCAGCTTGGGGGGTTCAGGGGTAGGAGAAAAACTGTTTTTT. This codes for CASSLGGSGVGEKLFF.

This clone was picked up one time. A junction boundary mismatches the germline segment, possibly from a read error. The genes are TRBV4-1 and TRBJ2-7; possibly TRBD1 for D (5 bases). CDR1 is MGHRA, CDR2 YSYEKL, per germline. The CDR3 runs to 16 residues. The CDR3 DNA sequence: TGCGCCAGCAGACAAGATGACAGCTCTCCCTCCTACGAGCAGTACTTC. Residues: CASRQDDSSPSYEQYF.

This clone turned up a few times. The chain carries TRBV7-2 and TRBJ2-3, with 9 bases matching TRBD2. With 2 bases clipped from V and 2 bases from J, the junction kept 8 bases outside the gene matches. This CDR3 is 17 amino acids long. Germline lookup yields CDR1 SGHTA and CDR2 FQGNSA. The CDR3 here is CASSLLGAGGTTDTQYF. CDR3 bases: TGTGCCAGCAGCTTATTAGGCGCGGGGGGGACCACAGATACGCAGTATTTT.

Notes on this clone: Other DNA sequences in this specimen translate into the identical CDR3. J is TRBJ1-2 and V is TRBV6-4, with 7 bases lining up with TRBD1. The CDR3 loop spans 15 amino acids. The germline V gene has CDR1 MRHNA and CDR2 SNTAGT. V lost 4 bases and J lost 5; bases outside the gene matches: 10. The CDR3 reads CASSASGGVNYGYTF. The CDR3 coding sequence is TGTGCCAGCAGTGCCTCAGGGGGGGTTAATTATGGCTACACCTTC.

This clone was detected only a few times. The J gene is TRBJ1-6, the V gene TRBV27, with a weak D call TRBD1 (6 bases). V shed 9 bases and J shed 16 bases, with 25 bases lying between them. The CDR3 loop spans 14 amino acids. Germline-derived CDR1 and CDR2 are MNHEY and SMNVEV (reference sequence). The CDR3 DNA sequence: TGTGCCAGTAGATTTGGGGCGGGGGGCCCAGAACTCCACTTT. This translates into CASRFGAGGPELHF.

The chain is built from TRBV4-3 and TRBJ1-3; maybe TRBD1 (6 bases). V was clipped by 1 base and J by 0 bases, with 16 bases between them. Germline CDR1 is LGHNA and CDR2 is YSLEER. The CDR3 length is 18 residues. CDR3 coding DNA: TGCGCCAGCAGCCAAGCGGAGGTTCCAGGGGCCTCTGGAAACACCATATATTTT. Translating gives CASSQAEVPGASGNTIYF.

The J gene is TRBJ2-1, the V gene TRBV19; 11 nucleotides align to TRBD2. V was pared by 9 bases and J by 3 bases, with 7 bases of the junction left unmatched. CDR3 size: 15 residues. Germline loops: CDR1 LNHDA, CDR2 SQIVND (reference sequence). The CDR3 loop reads CARLIAGGHYNEQFF. For the CDR3, the DNA is TGTGCCAGACTAATAGCGGGGGGGCACTACAATGAGCAGTTCTTC.

In its sample, this clone was seen once. CDR3 residues: CASSIDLGTGAYEQYF. In DNA, the CDR3 is TGTGCCAGTAGTATAGATCTCGGGACAGGGGCCTACGAGCAGTACTTC. The chain couples TRBV19 to TRBJ2-7; 10 bases agree with TRBD1. Looked up from germline, CDR1 is LNHDA and CDR2 is SQIVND (reference sequence). V dropped 0 bases and J dropped 2; count of bases not matched to a gene: 4. This CDR3 is built from 16 residues.

The CDR3 coding sequence is TGTGCCAGCAGCCACACAGGGAACGGGGGCTACACCTTC. It is translated as CASSHTGNGGYTF. This chain connects TRBV7-8 to TRBJ1-2; TRBD1 might be the D (6 bases). Trimming took 5 bases from V and 8 from J, leaving 15 bases between them. CDR3 length: 13 residues. The germline gives CDR1 SGHVS, CDR2 FQNEAQ.

The genes are TRBV4-3 and TRBJ1-2; 7 nucleotides align to TRBD1. Trimming at V came to 2 bases and at J to 4 bases, leaving 7 bases not matched to a gene. This CDR3 has 15 residues. CDR1 and CDR2 (germline): LGHNA, YSLEER. DNA for the CDR3: TGCGCCAGCAGCCAACTACACGGGACAGTCTATGGCTACACCTTC. Amino acids: CASSQLHGTVYGYTF.

This chain uses TRBV7-2 with TRBJ2-3; perhaps TRBD1 as D (6 bases). V was shortened by 5 bases and J by 7 bases, with 13 bases between the two germline ends. The germline V gene encodes CDR1 SGHTA and CDR2 FQGNSA. The CDR3 has 13 amino acids. The CDR3 DNA reads as TGTGCCAGCAGCCGCGACAGGAATAATACGCAGTATTTT. This translates into CASSRDRNNTQYF. The variable domain in full, completed from reference TRBV7-2 and TRBJ2-3, reads GAGVSQSPSNKVTEKGKDVELRCDPISGHTALYWYRQSLGQGLEFLIYFQGNSAPDKSGLPSDRFSAERTGGSVSTLTIQRTQQEDSAVYLCASSRDRNNTQYFGPGTRLTVL.

V usage is TRBV6-5 and J usage is TRBJ2-3; D gene unclear. From germline, CDR1 is MNHEY and CDR2 SVGAGI. Trimming stripped 7 bases from V and 11 bases from J, with 13 bases between. CDR3 length: 11 residues. CDR3 sequence reads: CASTRGRRQYF. For the CDR3, the DNA is TGTGCCAGCACCCGAGGAAGAAGGCAGTATTTT.

The chain carries TRBV11-2 and TRBJ1-6, with D possibly being TRBD1 (5 bases). This CDR3 has 17 residues. Germline CDR1 reads SGHAT; CDR2 reads FQNNGV. V lost 5 bases and J 4 bases, leaving 18 bases between the germline ends. The CDR3 nucleotides read TGTGCCAGCAGCATAAGAGTCGGGGGAGGTTATAATTCACCCCTCCACTTT. Its protein is CASSIRVGGGYNSPLHF.

The chain carries TRBV6-5 and TRBJ2-6; the D gene is possibly TRBD2 (5 bases). CDR3 size: 14 residues. V was pared by 6 bases and J by 1 base, with 7 bases between. Germline-derived CDR1 and CDR2 are MNHEY and SVGAGI. The CDR3 region is CASRRESGANVLTF. DNA for the CDR3: TGTGCCAGCAGGAGGGAGTCTGGGGCCAACGTCCTGACTTTC.

The gene calls are TRBV18 and TRBJ1-4; 8 nucleotides align to TRBD1. V was clipped by 3 bases and J by 8 bases; unmatched bases: 5. The length of the CDR3 is 14 residues. CDR1 is KGHSH and CDR2 is LQKENI in the germline V gene. The chain's CDR3 is CASSPGTGHEKLFF. In DNA form, the CDR3 reads TGTGCCAGCTCACCGGGGACAGGCCACGAAAAACTGTTTTTT.

The rearrangement links TRBV7-2 to TRBJ1-2; D call uncertain. Trimming left V 2 bases short and J 5 bases short, with 9 bases between. CDR3 length equals 13 residues. The germline V gene encodes CDR1 SGHTA and CDR2 FQGNSA. This chain's CDR3 is CASSLRWAYGYTF. The CDR3, as DNA: TGTGCCAGCAGCTTAAGGTGGGCATATGGCTACACCTTC.

The rearrangement joins TRBV6-1 to TRBJ1-2; the D is unclear. V dropped 3 bases and J dropped 5 bases, with 7 bases sitting between them. The germline gives CDR1 MNHNS, CDR2 SASEGT. There are 12 residues in the CDR3. The chain's CDR3 is CASSDLAYGYTF. The CDR3 DNA reads TGTGCCAGCAGTGATCTCGCGTATGGCTACACCTTC.

The chain has TRBV4-2 and TRBJ1-4; tentatively, D is TRBD1 (5 bases). The germline V and J ends were trimmed by 4 bases and 6 bases, with 18 bases remaining between them. Germline V gives CDR1 LGHNA, CDR2 YNFKEQ. The CDR3 length is 16 residues. The CDR3, as DNA: TGTGCCAGCAGCCCCGGGGGACGGACCCCAGATGAAAAACTGTTTTTT. The encoded protein is CASSPGGRTPDEKLFF.

The rearrangement joins TRBV6-5 to TRBJ1-4, with D possibly matching TRBD1 (6 bases). V dropped 5 bases and J dropped 8 bases, with 18 bases sitting between them. The CDR3 totals 15 residues. Germline CDR1 MNHEY, CDR2 SVGAGI. The CDR3 DNA is TGTGCCAGCAGTCCGATCCAGGGGAGGGAGGAAAAACTGTTTTTT. Its translation: CASSPIQGREEKLFF.

J is TRBJ2-1 and V is TRBV5-4, with D possibly being TRBD1 (6 bases). Germline V gives CDR1 SGHNT, CDR2 YYREEE (reference sequence). Between the trimmed V and J ends, which lost 4 bases and 7 bases, there was a span of 12 bases. The CDR3 has 13 residues. Here the CDR3 DNA reads TGTGCCAGCAGCACTAAACAGGGAAATGAGCAGTTCTTC. Its protein product is CASSTKQGNEQFF.

This chain links TRBV18 with TRBJ2-7; 9 bases match TRBD2. The ends lost 6 bases at V and 1 base at J; junction bases unmatched: 13. The germline V gene has CDR1 KGHSH and CDR2 LQKENI. This CDR3 is built from 17 residues. The CDR3 bases are TGTGCCAGCTCTCGGGGGGTAGCGGGGGCTGAGTCCTACGAGCAGTACTTC. Translation gives CASSRGVAGAESYEQYF.

The chain employs TRBV14 and TRBJ1-2; TRBD1 matches at 7 bases. The CDR3 has 13 residues. The V gene end was trimmed by 4 bases and the J gene end by 4 bases; junction bases not matched to a gene: 3. CDR1 is SGHDN, CDR2 FVKESK, per germline. The CDR3: CASSPGTAYGYTF. The CDR3 DNA reads TGTGCCAGCAGCCCCGGGACAGCCTATGGCTACACCTTC.

With regard to this clone: Other nucleotide sequences in the sample specify the same CDR3. The CDR3 DNA reads TGCAGTGCTAGCGGGGGTTACGAGCAGTACTTC. Its protein is CSASGGYEQYF. The chain couples TRBV20-1 to TRBJ2-7, with D possibly matching TRBD2 (6 bases). The CDR3 sequence is 11 residues long. Trimming cost V 3 bases and J 4 bases, with 7 bases left between them. Germline CDR1 and CDR2: DFQATT and SNEGSKA (reference sequence).